The 5 T cell receptor beta chains given below trace back to one sample, sequenced in a study of cytomegalovirus exposure and HLA in healthy donors. The data were produced by immunoSEQ multiplex PCR, yet TCRdb's version contains in-frame clones alone and is incomplete. The sample has about 130,000 clones, approximately 88% seen once; the top ten hold 1.5% to 2%. Sequencing input: PBMCs. These receptors came from a woman between 18 and 29 years old in good health and CMV-seronegative.

The chain combines TRBV5-1 with TRBJ1-1; 8 positions agree with TRBD1. V gave up 4 bases and J gave up 1 base; unmatched junction bases: 3. Looked up from germline, CDR1 is SGHRS and CDR2 is YFSETQ. This CDR3 has 14 residues. In DNA form, the CDR3 reads TGCGCCAGCAGCCAGACAGGGGAGAACACTGAAGCTTTCTTT. Translating it yields CASSQTGENTEAFF.

This clone was observed a few times. This sequence joins TRBV27 and TRBJ1-4; 10 nucleotides match TRBD1. Per germline, CDR1 MNHEY and CDR2 SMNVEV (reference sequence). V gave up 5 bases and J gave up 8 bases; unmatched junction bases: 5. The CDR3 has 14 amino acids. CDR3 sequence reads: CASSPGQGTEKLFF. In DNA, the CDR3 is TGTGCCAGCAGTCCGGGACAGGGGACGGAAAAACTGTTTTTT.

This chain connects TRBV7-2 to TRBJ1-1, with D unresolved. Germline V gene lookup returns CDR1 SGHTA and CDR2 FQGNSA. The CDR3 is 13 amino acids. V dropped 2 bases and J dropped 6 bases, with 10 bases sitting between them. CDR3: CASSLSQTAEAFF. In nucleotides, the CDR3 is TGTGCCAGCAGCTTAAGCCAGACTGCTGAAGCTTTCTTT.

This chain connects TRBV28 to TRBJ2-3, with 10 bases matching TRBD2. This CDR3 has 16 amino acids. Germline CDR1 reads MDHEN; CDR2 reads SYDVKM. The V segment lost 6 bases and the J segment 6 bases; nucleotides outside the gene matches: 12. This chain's CDR3 is CASRPQSGRAADTQYF. The CDR3 region has the DNA TGTGCCAGCAGGCCTCAAAGCGGGAGGGCCGCGGATACGCAGTATTTT.

The V gene is TRBV28, the J gene TRBJ1-5; possibly TRBD1 for D (6 bases). Germline V lookup: CDR1 MDHEN, CDR2 SYDVKM. Trimming took off 7 bases at V and 3 bases at J, with 13 bases between the two ends. The CDR3 runs to 14 residues. CDR3 loop: CASNGPGDNQPQHF. CDR3 sequence (DNA): TGTGCCAGCAACGGGCCAGGGGACAATCAGCCCCAGCATTTT.